A selection of T cell receptor beta chains follows, all from one sample in a study of T cell responses to AZD1222 COVID-19 vaccine. The assay was immunoSEQ multiplex PCR, and TCRdb's table has in-frame clones only and misses some. Of some 130,000 clones in the sample, roughly 90% were seen once. The input for sequencing was peripheral blood, taken on day 0 of AZD1222 vaccination. The receptors were sampled from an adult in good health. Both conserved end residues are part of each CDR3. A D gene is named only where the DNA matches it firmly. Clone size appears in some rows only: once, few, many, or a class for an expanded clone.

d_call	v_call	clone_size	j_call	cdr3_aa	cdr3_nt
.	TRBV5-1	.	TRBJ1-1	CASKLEMNTEAFF	TGCGCCAGCAAATTGGAAATGAACACTGAAGCTTTCTTT
.	TRBV4-1	few	TRBJ1-5	CASSQEFGRQGNQPQHF	TGCGCCAGCAGCCAAGAATTTGGCCGGCAGGGGAATCAGCCCCAGCATTTT
.	TRBV19	.	TRBJ2-5	CASSTLQGWGETQYF	TGTGCCAGTAGTACTTTACAGGGCTGGGGGGAGACCCAGTACTTC
TRBD1	TRBV5-1	.	TRBJ1-1	CASSFGTGGEDTEAFF	TGCGCCAGCAGCTTCGGTACAGGGGGAGAGGACACTGAAGCTTTCTTT
.	TRBV30	.	TRBJ1-6	CAWALGGDSPLHF	TGTGCCTGGGCCCTAGGGGGTGATTCACCCCTCCACTTT
TRBD1	TRBV5-1	once	TRBJ1-1	CASSMGQMNTEAFF	TGCGCCAGCAGCATGGGACAGATGAACACTGAAGCTTTCTTT
.	TRBV3-1/TRBV3-2	.	TRBJ1-2	CASSQARRRNYGYTF	TGTGCCAGCAGCCAAGCCCGGAGACGGAACTATGGCTACACCTTC
.	TRBV24-1	.	TRBJ2-1	CATSDQQGPRRIEQFF	TGTGCCACCAGTGATCAGCAGGGGCCCCGACGGATTGAGCAGTTCTTC
.	TRBV12-3/TRBV12-4	.	TRBJ1-2	CASSLMGGDGYTF	TGTGCCAGCAGTTTGATGGGGGGAGATGGCTACACCTTC
.	TRBV28	.	TRBJ2-5	CASSPPSGETQYF	TGTGCCAGCAGTCCCCCGAGTGGGGAGACCCAGTACTTC
TRBD1	TRBV29-1	.	TRBJ1-1	CSAQTGQAFF	TGCAGCGCCCAGACAGGGCAAGCTTTCTTT
TRBD2	TRBV7-6	.	TRBJ2-3	CASSPTSGRNPDTQYF	TGTGCCAGCAGCCCGACTAGCGGGAGAAACCCAGATACGCAGTATTTT
.	TRBV27	.	TRBJ2-1	CASSQRTLPQFF	TGTGCCAGCAGTCAGAGGACACTACCACAGTTCTTC
.	TRBV7-9	.	TRBJ1-1	CASSAGGHHTEAFF	TGTGCCAGCAGCGCCGGTGGACACCACACTGAAGCTTTCTTT
TRBD2	TRBV6-4	.	TRBJ2-5	CASSDPGRDGETQYF	TGTGCCAGCAGTGACCCCGGGAGGGATGGAGAGACCCAGTACTTC
.	TRBV6-4	.	TRBJ2-3	CASSDSPGGTDTQYF	TGTGCCAGCAGTGACTCCCCCGGGGGCACAGATACGCAGTATTTT
.	TRBV7-2	.	TRBJ1-4	CASSSPGHQTTNEKLFF	TGTGCCAGCAGCTCTCCGGGACACCAAACAACTAATGAAAAACTGTTTTTT
.	TRBV7-7	.	TRBJ2-1	CASSASGVPYNEQFF	TGTGCCAGCAGCGCATCGGGAGTGCCCTACAATGAGCAGTTCTTC
.	TRBV5-1	few	TRBJ2-7	CASSLEGMQYF	TGCGCCAGCAGCTTGGAGGGAATGCAGTACTTC
.	TRBV27	.	TRBJ1-5	CASSSLKGANQPQHF	TGTGCCAGCAGTTCGCTGAAAGGGGCCAATCAGCCCCAGCATTTT
.	TRBV29-1	.	TRBJ2-7	CSVGGLQGRWEQYF	TGCAGCGTCGGAGGGTTGCAGGGAAGATGGGAGCAGTACTTC
TRBD2	TRBV24-1	.	TRBJ2-3	CATSGRGRDTQYF	TGTGCCACCAGTGGCCGCGGGAGAGATACGCAGTATTTT
.	TRBV19	.	TRBJ2-6	CASSPRAGPPLANVLTF	TGTGCCAGTAGTCCCCGGGCAGGGCCGCCGCTGGCCAACGTCCTGACTTTC
.	TRBV12-5	.	TRBJ2-1	CASGPGTQTTYNEQFF	TGTGCTAGTGGTCCGGGGACTCAGACTACCTACAATGAGCAGTTCTTC
TRBD2	TRBV7-9	once	TRBJ2-7	CASSLGSGTWYEQYF	TGTGCCAGCAGCTTAGGTAGCGGGACGTGGTACGAGCAGTACTTC
TRBD2	TRBV6-2/TRBV6-3	.	TRBJ2-1	CASSSGLAGSDEQFF	TGTGCCAGCAGTTCGGGACTAGCGGGGAGCGATGAGCAGTTCTTC
.	TRBV2	.	TRBJ2-3	CASSEGDTQYF	TGTGCCAGCAGTGAAGGAGATACGCAGTATTTT
.	TRBV28	.	TRBJ1-4	CASSLLPGQFNEKLFF	TGTGCCAGCAGTTTACTCCCCGGACAGTTTAATGAAAAACTGTTTTTT
.	TRBV5-4	.	TRBJ1-6	CASSPSSYNSPLHF	TGTGCCAGCAGCCCTAGCTCCTATAATTCACCCCTCCACTTT
.	TRBV19	few	TRBJ2-2	CASSKQGLNTGELFF	TGTGCCAGTAGTAAACAGGGTTTGAACACCGGGGAGCTGTTTTTT
TRBD2	TRBV4-1	.	TRBJ2-4	CASSQVELAALAKNIQYF	TGCGCCAGCAGCCAAGTTGAACTAGCGGCCTTAGCCAAAAACATTCAGTACTTC
.	TRBV10-3	.	TRBJ2-2	CAISGIGELFF	TGTGCCATCAGCGGGATCGGGGAGCTGTTTTTT
TRBD2	TRBV3-1/TRBV3-2	.	TRBJ2-7	CASSQDPSGTYEQYF	TGTGCCAGCAGCCAAGATCCTAGCGGGACCTACGAGCAGTACTTC
.	TRBV18	.	TRBJ2-2	CASSPPDRTISTGELFF	TGTGCCAGCTCACCACCAGACAGGACAATTAGCACCGGGGAGCTGTTTTTT
.	TRBV2	.	TRBJ1-3	CASDQGRLPINPIYF	TGTGCCAGCGATCAGGGGCGCTTACCGATAAACCCCATATATTTT
TRBD1	TRBV19	.	TRBJ2-4	CASSGDRGKNIQYF	TGTGCCAGTAGTGGGGACAGGGGCAAAAACATTCAGTACTTC
TRBD2	TRBV27	.	TRBJ2-1	CASSLRGRPYNEQFF	TGTGCCAGCAGTTTACGCGGGAGGCCTTACAATGAGCAGTTCTTC
.	TRBV30	once	TRBJ1-6	CAWTPKTESPLHF	TGTGCCTGGACCCCTAAGACAGAGTCACCCCTCCACTTT
.	TRBV3-1/TRBV3-2	.	TRBJ1-1	CASSQGRTNTEAFF	TGTGCCAGCAGCCAGGGTCGAACGAACACTGAAGCTTTCTTT
.	TRBV9	once	TRBJ1-2	CASSVVEGTAYGYTF	TGTGCCAGCAGCGTAGTAGAGGGGACGGCTTATGGCTACACCTTC
TRBD1	TRBV15	.	TRBJ1-6	CATSRSGTGYSPLHF	TGTGCCACCAGCAGGTCCGGGACAGGGTATTCACCCCTCCACTTT
.	TRBV5-4	.	TRBJ2-2	CASSLGTKTNTGELFF	TGTGCCAGCAGCTTAGGGACAAAAACCAACACCGGGGAGCTGTTTTTT
.	TRBV7-8	.	TRBJ2-5	CASSVSPLSGGLETQYF	TGTGCCAGCAGCGTGAGCCCTCTGTCCGGGGGGCTGGAGACCCAGTACTTC
TRBD1	TRBV7-8	once	TRBJ2-5	CASTDRGWETQYF	TGTGCCAGCACAGACAGGGGATGGGAGACCCAGTACTTC
TRBD2	TRBV4-3	.	TRBJ2-5	CASSQETGGLAETQYF	TGCGCCAGCAGCCAAGAAACGGGAGGGCTGGCAGAGACCCAGTACTTC
TRBD1	TRBV24-1	.	TRBJ2-5	CATSDLSPTGGDQETQYF	TGTGCCACCAGTGATTTGAGTCCGACAGGGGGCGACCAAGAGACCCAGTACTTC
.	TRBV18	.	TRBJ2-5	CASSPPIAGSGGTQYF	TGTGCCAGCTCACCACCGATAGCAGGGTCGGGTGGGACCCAGTACTTC
TRBD2	TRBV3-1/TRBV3-2	.	TRBJ2-3	CASSLQRRSSGSTDTQYF	TGTGCCAGCAGCCTTCAAAGGCGGAGTAGCGGGAGCACAGATACGCAGTATTTT
.	TRBV6-2/TRBV6-3	.	TRBJ2-1	CASSYSSGGYNEQFF	TGTGCCAGCAGTTACTCGTCTGGGGGGTACAATGAGCAGTTCTTC
.	TRBV30	.	TRBJ1-5	CASGGGLDQPQHF	TGTGCCTCCGGGGGGGGCCTAGATCAGCCCCAGCATTTT
TRBD2	TRBV5-6	once	TRBJ2-7	CASSLRGDLSYEQYF	TGTGCCAGCAGCCTACGGGGGGATCTTTCCTACGAGCAGTACTTC
.	TRBV6-5	.	TRBJ1-2	CASSLGKANYGYTF	TGTGCCAGCAGCCTGGGGAAAGCTAACTATGGCTACACCTTC
TRBD1	TRBV7-8	.	TRBJ1-2	CASSDRDRVHTF	TGTGCCAGCAGCGACCGGGACAGGGTTCACACCTTC
TRBD1	TRBV7-2	.	TRBJ1-1	CASSGRGLEAFF	TGTGCCAGCAGCGGCAGGGGGTTGGAAGCTTTCTTT
.	TRBV6-5	.	TRBJ2-1	CASSNRGGNEQFF	TGTGCCAGCAGTAACCGGGGAGGCAATGAGCAGTTCTTC